Below, 18 T cell receptor beta chains from the same sample are listed, as sequenced in a study of cytomegalovirus exposure and HLA in healthy donors. The method was immunoSEQ multiplex PCR; TCRdb's version includes in-frame clones alone and lacks a portion of them. The sample shows about 70,000 clones, around 94% of them seen only once. The source material was PBMCs. These receptors originate from a man aged 18-30 years in good health and CMV-seropositive.

In DNA, the CDR3 is TGTGCCAGCAGTGAAGGCGGGAGTCCACCACTAACGCAGTATTTT. It translates to CASSEGGSPPLTQYF. The J gene is TRBJ2-3, the V gene TRBV6-1; TRBD2 matches 7 bases. Germline lookup yields CDR1 MNHNS and CDR2 SASEGT. The junction had 10 bases not matched to a gene; V was cut back by 1 base and J by 9 bases. This CDR3 has 15 residues.

The chain is built from TRBV28 and TRBJ2-7, with a weak D call TRBD2 (5 bases). CDR1 and CDR2 (germline): MDHEN, SYDVKM. CDR3 length equals 14 residues. V lost 7 bases and J lost 2, with 15 bases in between. The CDR3 sequence is CASKGERTTYEQYF. CDR3 nucleotides: TGTGCCAGCAAGGGAGAAAGAACCACCTACGAGCAGTACTTC.

The chain uses TRBV5-1 and TRBJ2-1, with 11 positions matching TRBD2. The CDR3 covers 16 residues. In germline, CDR1 is SGHRS, CDR2 YFSETQ. Trimming at V came to 0 bases and at J to 5 bases, leaving 4 bases not matched to a gene. CDR3 in amino acids: CASSLATSGTNNEQFF. CDR3 DNA sequence: TGCGCCAGCAGCTTGGCGACTAGCGGGACTAACAATGAGCAGTTCTTC.

The V call is TRBV23-1, the J call TRBJ1-5; 8 bases match TRBD1. TRBV23-1 is given ORF status, its function remaining uncertain. The CDR3 contains 17 residues. V lost 0 bases and J lost 5; bases outside the gene matches: 9. In DNA, the CDR3 is TGCGCCAGCAGTCAATCGGGGACAGGCAAGGAGGATCAGCCCCAGCATTTT. The encoded protein is CASSQSGTGKEDQPQHF.

This rearrangement joins TRBV6-5 to TRBJ1-3, with 7 bases that match TRBD1. The V and J ends lost 6 bases and 0 bases, in that order; junction bases with no gene match: 5. Germline V gene sequence: CDR1 MNHEY, CDR2 SVGAGI. This CDR3 is 15 amino acids long. The CDR3 spells CASSRNRGSGNTIYF. CDR3 in DNA: TGTGCCAGCAGCCGAAACAGGGGCTCTGGAAACACCATATATTTT.

The chain combines TRBV28 with TRBJ1-5; D perhaps matches TRBD1 (6 bases). The CDR3 length is 14 residues. Germline CDR1 is MDHEN and CDR2 is SYDVKM. V shed 2 bases and J shed 7 bases, with 12 bases lying between them. CDR3 region: CASSLPQGNQPQHF. The CDR3, as DNA: TGTGCCAGCAGTTTACCCCAGGGGAACCAGCCCCAGCATTTT.

V usage is TRBV4-1 and J usage is TRBJ1-2, with TRBD1 matching over 7 bases. After removal of 2 bases from V and 4 bases from J, the junction contained 4 bases not matched to a gene. CDR1 and CDR2 from the germline V gene are MGHRA and YSYEKL. The CDR3 is 14 residues long. The CDR3 spells CASSQPGQTYGYTF. In DNA, the CDR3 is TGCGCCAGCAGCCAACCGGGACAGACCTATGGCTACACCTTC.

V usage is TRBV2 and J usage is TRBJ1-2; maybe TRBD1 (6 bases). This CDR3 contains 11 residues. V dropped 7 bases and J dropped 7 bases, with 10 bases sitting between them. Germline-derived CDR1 and CDR2 are SNHLY and FYNNEI. The CDR3 nucleotides read TGTGCCAGCATTGGGGGCGGTGGCTACACCTTC. Its protein product is CASIGGGGYTF. The full variable domain, in which reference TRBV2 and TRBJ1-2 provide the parts outside the CDR3, is EPEVTQTPSHQVTQMGQEVILRCVPISNHLYFYWYRQILGQKVEFLVSFYNNEISEKSEIFDDQFSVERPDGSNFTLKIRSTKLEDSAMYFCASIGGGGYTFGSGTRLTVV.

The gene calls are TRBV11-2 and TRBJ2-1; 7 bases match TRBD2. This CDR3 has 15 amino acids. The germline gives CDR1 SGHAT, CDR2 FQNNGV. Trimming took 1 base from V and 5 from J; bases not matched to a gene: 5. The CDR3 DNA is TGTGCCAGCAGCTTAGGTACGGGAGGACACAATGAGCAGTTCTTC. Its translation: CASSLGTGGHNEQFF.

The chain joins TRBV6-5 to TRBJ2-3; TRBD2 matches 7 bases. The length of the CDR3 is 15 residues. The V and J ends lost 8 bases and 3 bases, in that order; junction bases with no gene match: 11. Germline loops: CDR1 MNHEY, CDR2 SVGAGI. CDR3 nucleotide sequence: TGTGCCAGCTCGACAAGGACTAGTAGAACAGATACGCAGTATTTT. It yields the protein CASSTRTSRTDTQYF.

This chain links TRBV2 with TRBJ2-3, with D unresolved. V was pared by 7 bases and J by 0 bases, with 5 bases between. CDR1 is SNHLY, CDR2 FYNNEI, per germline. The CDR3 covers 12 residues. The CDR3 region has the DNA TGTGCCAGCACCCCTAGCACAGATACGCAGTATTTT. Protein product: CASTPSTDTQYF.

The rearrangement uses TRBV5-5 and TRBJ2-7; TRBD1 is a possible D gene (6 bases). Trimming pared 4 bases from V and 0 bases from J, leaving 11 bases between. CDR3 length equals 14 residues. Germline assignment: CDR1 SGHKS and CDR2 YYEKEE (reference sequence). As DNA, the CDR3 is TGTGCCAGCAGCCAAAGACAGGACTCCTACGAGCAGTACTTC. This sequence encodes CASSQRQDSYEQYF.

The chain employs TRBV5-6 and TRBJ2-1; a weak D match, TRBD2 (6 bases). Germline V gene data show CDR1 as SGHDT and CDR2 as YYEEEE. The germline V and J ends were trimmed by 3 bases and 6 bases, with 16 bases remaining between them. The CDR3 extends over 15 amino acids. DNA of the CDR3: TGTGCCAGCAGCTGGGGACTCCTTAGCATCAATGAGCAGTTCTTC. The encoded protein is CASSWGLLSINEQFF.

This clone was seen only once. The chain combines TRBV11-2 with TRBJ1-3; no definite D call. The CDR3 loop spans 16 amino acids. V gave up 3 bases and J gave up 2 bases, with 14 bases separating them. Germline V gene sequence: CDR1 SGHAT, CDR2 FQNNGV. CDR3 residues: CASSLIGSLAGNTIYF. CDR3 bases: TGTGCCAGCAGCTTGATTGGGAGTCTGGCTGGAAACACCATATATTTT.

This clone appeared once. This sequence joins TRBV18 and TRBJ2-3; weak D call: TRBD1 (6 bases). Between the trimmed V and J ends, which lost 3 bases and 1 base, there was a span of 11 bases. This CDR3 spans 15 amino acids. Germline V gene data show CDR1 as KGHSH and CDR2 as LQKENI. The CDR3 nucleotides are TGTGCCAGCTCACCTCTACAGGGCCGCACAGATACGCAGTATTTT. Encoded protein: CASSPLQGRTDTQYF.

J is TRBJ2-7 and V is TRBV27; TRBD1 matches 9 bases. The CDR3 runs to 15 residues. Germline V gene lookup returns CDR1 MNHEY and CDR2 SMNVEV (reference sequence). With V trimmed by 4 bases and J by 1 base, 5 bases remained unmatched. For the CDR3, the DNA is TGTGCCAGCAGTTCGAGACAGGGGGGATCCTACGAGCAGTACTTC. Translated: CASSSRQGGSYEQYF.

V gene TRBV4-1 combines with J gene TRBJ2-1; TRBD2 aligns across 8 bases. CDR1 is MGHRA and CDR2 is YSYEKL in the germline V gene. This CDR3 region has 15 residues. Trimming at V came to 6 bases and at J to 2 bases, leaving 6 bases not matched to a gene. In DNA form, the CDR3 reads TGCGCCAGCAGACGAACTAGCGGAGCCTACAATGAGCAGTTCTTC. Encoded protein: CASRRTSGAYNEQFF.

This sequence joins TRBV6-5 and TRBJ2-5, with no clear D. Looked up from germline, CDR1 is MNHEY and CDR2 is SVGAGI. CDR3 length: 13 residues. V lost 6 bases, J lost 5 bases, and 13 bases lay in between. CDR3 protein: CASSPYESETQYF. The DNA of the CDR3 is TGTGCCAGCAGCCCCTACGAAAGCGAGACCCAGTACTTC.